The clone carrying this TCR beta chain has at least ten counts. What the library attached to individual cDNA molecules were unique molecular identifiers. TCRdb reanalysed the RACE reads using MiXCR and keeps one entry per CDR3 protein. The data contain 180,000 or so distinct CDR3 sequences, 14% of them singletons. CDR3 length: 13 amino acids. Germline CDR1 is SQVTM and CDR2 is ANQGSEA. V was cut by 3 bases and J by 5 bases, with 13 bases left in between. The source of the sample is a study of human T cells and chemical hapten exposure. The time point denotes: patch test 1, 2 weeks after DPC sensitization. Described treatment: therapeutic diphenylcyclopropenone sensitization with weekly scalp DPC.

Sequenced here: whole blood, sampled in connection with sensitization to the hapten diphenylcyclopropenone (DPC). The source of this sequence is a woman aged 30 to 39 with alopecia areata. Some clones in this sample may be carry-over from other donors' samples. The chain employs TRBV29-1 and TRBJ2-5; D may be TRBD1 or TRBD2 (6 bases each). The CDR3 DNA sequence: TGCAGCGTTGACGGGGGCCGAGGCGAGACCCAGTACTTC. Its translation: CSVDGGRGETQYF.